One and the same sample provided the 20 T cell receptor beta chains below, sequenced in a study of cytomegalovirus exposure and HLA in healthy donors. PCR primers comprised 60 Vbeta and 13 Jbeta primers. Sequencing was performed with immunoSEQ multiplex PCR; in TCRdb, only in-frame clones are kept and a portion is missing. The table shows roughly 180,000 clones, with roughly four fifths occurring only once. The sample comprised PBMCs. These receptor sequences come from a female donor in good health and CMV-seronegative.

The genes are TRBV5-1 and TRBJ2-2; 8 bases fit TRBD1. Germline values: CDR1 SGHRS, CDR2 YFSETQ. The trim removed 4 bases at V and 4 bases at J, leaving 6 bases unmatched. The CDR3 has 15 amino acids. CDR3 region: CASSGQGRGTGELFF. CDR3 nucleotides: TGCGCCAGCAGCGGACAGGGACGCGGCACCGGGGAGCTGTTTTTT.

In its sample, this clone was seen a few times. The CDR3 nucleotides read TGTGCCAGCAGCCAGGATGGGACAGGGCGCACAGATACGCAGTATTTT. This sequence encodes CASSQDGTGRTDTQYF. The V and J genes are TRBV21-1 and TRBJ2-3; TRBD1 was called by the table and not checked on the DNA. TRBV21-1 is classified as a pseudogene. This CDR3 region has 16 residues.

About this clone itself: The same CDR3 is also encoded by other DNA sequences in this sample. This chain joins TRBV4-1 and TRBJ2-5; no definite D call. Germline V lookup: CDR1 MGHRA, CDR2 YSYEKL. The CDR3 extends over 12 amino acids. Trimming stripped 4 bases from V and 3 bases from J, with 6 bases between. Written as DNA, the CDR3 is TGCGCCAGCAGCCCAGGAAAAGAGACCCAGTACTTC. As protein: CASSPGKETQYF.

CDR3 in DNA: TGTGCCAGCAGTGATATCGGAGATACGCAGTATTTT. Translating it yields CASSDIGDTQYF. The chain recombines TRBV6-1 with TRBJ2-3, with D unresolved. The CDR3 totals 12 residues. Trimming removed 3 bases at V and 5 bases at J, with 6 bases between. Per germline, CDR1 MNHNS and CDR2 SASEGT.

The chain carries TRBV7-6 and TRBJ2-3; TRBD2 is a possible D gene (5 bases). Germline V gives CDR1 SGHVS, CDR2 FNYEAQ. The CDR3 extends over 17 amino acids. V shed 0 bases and J shed 2 bases, with 15 bases lying between them. The CDR3 nucleotides are TGTGCCAGCAGCTTAGCGATTTTAGGTAGCGCCACAGATACGCAGTATTTT. Residues: CASSLAILGSATDTQYF.

A few counts support this clone. V and J are TRBV4-3 and TRBJ2-2; 10 nucleotides line up with TRBD1. The V gene end was trimmed by 8 bases and the J gene end by 4 bases; junction bases not matched to a gene: 7. The germline CDR1 and CDR2 sequences are LGHNA and YSLEER. The CDR3 is made up of 15 amino acids. In DNA form, the CDR3 reads TGCGCCAGCCGGAGACAGGGGGCTAGCACCGGGGAGCTGTTTTTT. Its translation: CASRRQGASTGELFF.

The V and J genes are TRBV6-1 and TRBJ2-6; D possibly corresponds to TRBD2 (5 bases). This CDR3 region has 14 residues. Per the germline V gene, CDR1 is MNHNS and CDR2 is SASEGT. Deletions cut 7 bases from V and 4 bases from J, with 11 bases between. The CDR3 DNA reads TGTGCCAGCAAAAACAGCGGCGGGGCCAACGTCCTGACTTTC. Translated: CASKNSGGANVLTF.

CDR3 sequence: CASSQDLGRVGTFYEQYF. As DNA, the CDR3 is TGCGCCAGCAGCCAAGATCTGGGCAGGGTTGGTACTTTCTACGAGCAGTACTTC. The chain combines TRBV4-1 with TRBJ2-7; D is possibly TRBD1 (5 bases). Germline-derived CDR1 and CDR2 are MGHRA and YSYEKL. The CDR3 totals 18 residues. V lost 0 bases and J lost 3, with 21 bases in between.

The chain carries TRBV6-5 and TRBJ2-1; 8 bases agree with TRBD2. This CDR3 spans 16 amino acids. Trimming at V came to 0 bases and at J to 7 bases, leaving 8 bases not matched to a gene. The V gene's germline CDR1 is MNHEY and CDR2 SVGAGI. In nucleotides, the CDR3 is TGTGCCAGCAGTTACTCTTATAGCGGGGATCAGAATGAGCAGTTCTTC. This gives the protein CASSYSYSGDQNEQFF.

This clone was seen once. The V and J genes are TRBV15 and TRBJ2-5, with a possible D match to TRBD1 (7 bases). Per germline, CDR1 LNHNV and CDR2 YYDKDF (reference sequence). The CDR3 loop spans 16 amino acids. The V end lost 3 bases, the J end lost 2 bases, and 16 bases lay between the germline ends. The CDR3 nucleotides read TGTGCCACCAGCAGCGAAGGGGGCGCGGGACAAGAGACCCAGTACTTC. It encodes CATSSEGGAGQETQYF.

The chain is built from TRBV6-6 and TRBJ1-4; the match to TRBD1 covers 7 bases. CDR1 and CDR2 (germline): MNHNY, SVGAGI (reference sequence). The CDR3 totals 15 residues. After removal of 2 bases from V and 8 bases from J, the junction contained 8 bases not matched to a gene. This chain's CDR3 is CASSYEGQFGEKLFF. The CDR3 nucleotides read TGTGCCAGCAGTTACGAGGGACAGTTCGGGGAAAAACTGTTTTTT.

The rearrangement uses TRBV7-6 and TRBJ2-3, with D perhaps TRBD2 (6 bases). Trimming removed 6 bases from V and 1 base from J, with 11 bases in between. Germline assignment: CDR1 SGHVS and CDR2 FNYEAQ. This CDR3 is built from 14 residues. The CDR3, as DNA: TGTGCCAGCAGTAGCGGCTTAGGCACAGATACGCAGTATTTT. This gives the protein CASSSGLGTDTQYF. The variable domain in full, completed from reference TRBV7-6 and TRBJ2-3, reads GAGVSQSPRYKVTKRGQDVALRCDPISGHVSLYWYRQALGQGPEFLTYFNYEAQQDKSGLPNDRFSAERPEGSISTLTIQRTEQRDSAMYRCASSSGLGTDTQYFGPGTRLTVL.

The V and J genes are TRBV9 and TRBJ1-3, with 8 bases identical to TRBD1. Germline CDR1 SGDLS, CDR2 YYNGEE. This CDR3 contains 15 residues. The V and J ends lost 1 base and 3 bases, in that order; junction bases with no gene match: 3. The CDR3 sequence: CASSVQGALGNTIYF. The DNA for the CDR3 is TGTGCCAGCAGCGTACAGGGGGCGCTTGGAAACACCATATATTTT.

CDR3 nucleotide sequence: TGTGCCACCGGCGTGACAGCTGGGGCCAACGTCCTGACTTTC. Amino acid sequence: CATGVTAGANVLTF. This chain links TRBV19 with TRBJ2-6; tentatively, D is TRBD1 (5 bases). The CDR3 extends over 14 amino acids. The V gene's germline CDR1 is LNHDA and CDR2 SQIVND (reference sequence). Trimming left V 10 bases short and J 2 bases short, with 12 bases between.

The V gene is TRBV6-5, the J gene TRBJ2-5, with 12 bases lining up with TRBD2. The trim removed 6 bases at V and 5 bases at J, leaving 7 bases unmatched. Germline V gene lookup returns CDR1 MNHEY and CDR2 SVGAGI. CDR3 size: 15 residues. The CDR3 nucleotides read TGTGCCAGCAGAGAAACTAGCGGGAGGAGGGAGACCCAGTACTTC. Its translation is CASRETSGRRETQYF.

This rearrangement joins TRBV19 to TRBJ1-1, with 7 bases matching TRBD1. The CDR3 loop spans 13 amino acids. Germline values: CDR1 LNHDA, CDR2 SQIVND (reference sequence). Losses at the gene ends were 6 bases for V and 5 bases for J; bases not matched to a gene: 6. The CDR3 region is CASSPGGRTEAFF. CDR3 coding DNA: TGTGCCAGTAGCCCAGGGGGTCGGACTGAAGCTTTCTTT.

The chain has TRBV2 and TRBJ1-1; 9 nucleotides agree with TRBD1. Germline CDR1 is SNHLY and CDR2 is FYNNEI. The V and J ends lost 5 bases and 3 bases, in that order; junction bases with no gene match: 13. The CDR3 has 17 residues. The CDR3 region has the DNA TGTGCCAGCAGTACCCGCCGCGGACAGGGGAGGGACACTGAAGCTTTCTTT. Translating it yields CASSTRRGQGRDTEAFF.

This chain uses TRBV9 with TRBJ2-1, with 8 bases that match TRBD1. CDR1 and CDR2 from the germline V gene are SGDLS and YYNGEE. V trimming: 0 bases; J trimming: 4 bases; junction bases outside the gene matches: 6. This CDR3 is built from 16 residues. The CDR3 reads CASSVAGTGGYNEQFF. In nucleotides, the CDR3 is TGTGCCAGCAGCGTAGCTGGAACAGGGGGGTACAATGAGCAGTTCTTC.

The CDR3 loop is CASSRTDRNEQFF. DNA for the CDR3: TGTGCCAGCAGTCGGACAGATCGAAATGAGCAGTTCTTC. The chain joins TRBV6-5 to TRBJ2-1; perhaps TRBD1 as D (6 bases). The V and J ends lost 5 bases and 7 bases respectively, with 12 bases between them. CDR3 length: 13 residues. Germline CDR1 MNHEY, CDR2 SVGAGI.

The chain joins TRBV7-9 to TRBJ2-3; a weak D match, TRBD2 (6 bases). Germline CDR1 is SEHNR and CDR2 is FQNEAQ (reference sequence). The CDR3 has 15 amino acids. Deletions cut 4 bases from V and 2 bases from J, with 13 bases between. Here the CDR3 reads CASSSGTPATDTQYF. For the CDR3, the DNA is TGTGCCAGCAGCTCGGGGACTCCCGCCACAGATACGCAGTATTTT.